Below are 29 T cell receptor beta chains sequenced from a single sample in a study of T cell changes during pregnancy in multiple sclerosis. The protocol was immunoSEQ multiplex PCR, while the TCRdb copy is restricted to in-frame clones and leaves out a portion. The table has tens of thousands of clones, about 87% seen once; the top ten hold 8.5% to 10%. The input for sequencing was CD8+ T cells from peripheral blood mononuclear cells, taken in the first trimester of pregnancy. These receptors were collected from a female donor with multiple sclerosis, enrolled in a pregnancy study.

V and J are TRBV6-5 and TRBJ1-2, with a tentative D call TRBD1 (6 bases). Trimming took off 6 bases at V and 0 bases at J, with 14 bases between the two ends. The CDR3 spans 15 residues. Per germline, CDR1 MNHEY and CDR2 SVGAGI. The CDR3 region has the DNA TGTGCCAGCAGGGAGACAGGCGAAGCTAACTATGGCTACACCTTC. The encoded protein is CASRETGEANYGYTF.

The chain links TRBV7-9 to TRBJ2-7, with 11 bases identical to TRBD2. V dropped 5 bases and J dropped 3; count of bases not matched to a gene: 6. The germline V gene encodes CDR1 SEHNR and CDR2 FQNEAQ (reference sequence). The length of the CDR3 is 15 residues. The CDR3 DNA reads as TGTGCCAGCAGCCCGACTAGCGGGGCACTCTACGAGCAGTACTTC. Amino acid sequence: CASSPTSGALYEQYF.

The chain employs TRBV14 and TRBJ1-3; no clear D gene. The CDR3 runs 17 residues. In germline, CDR1 is SGHDN, CDR2 FVKESK. The ends were cut back, 0 bases at V and 2 bases at J, with 14 bases in the middle. The chain's CDR3 is CASSQDRSPRPGNTIYF. For the CDR3, the DNA is TGTGCCAGCAGCCAAGATCGCAGTCCTCGCCCTGGAAACACCATATATTTT.

This clone has just a few counts. In nucleotides, the CDR3 is TGTGCCAGCAGCTTCGGGACAGGGGGAAGCTCCTATAATTCACCCCTCCACTTT. It encodes CASSFGTGGSSYNSPLHF. The gene calls are TRBV7-6 and TRBJ1-6; 11 bases match TRBD1. The CDR3 covers 18 residues. Trimming cost V 3 bases and J 0 bases; bases outside gene matches: 4. Germline V CDR1 and CDR2: SGHVS, FNYEAQ.

The CDR3 sequence: CASSLGEGRGSYNEQFF. CDR3 DNA sequence: TGTGCCAGCAGCCTTGGAGAAGGGAGAGGCTCCTACAATGAGCAGTTCTTC. The rearrangement joins TRBV5-6 to TRBJ2-1, with D possibly being TRBD2 (5 bases). Between the trimmed V and J ends, which lost 4 bases and 0 bases, there was a span of 17 bases. CDR3 length: 17 amino acids. The germline gives CDR1 SGHDT, CDR2 YYEEEE.

In this sample, this clone turned up a few times. V usage is TRBV7-6 and J usage is TRBJ2-7; 7 nucleotides match TRBD2. V was clipped by 2 bases and J by 5 bases; unmatched bases: 9. The CDR3 totals 15 residues. Germline assignment: CDR1 SGHVS and CDR2 FNYEAQ. DNA for the CDR3: TGTGCCAGCAGCTTATTAGGCGGGAGTCGGAACGAGCAGTACTTC. Amino acid sequence: CASSLLGGSRNEQYF. The variable domain in full, with the rest retrieved from reference TRBV7-6 and TRBJ2-7, is GAGVSQSPRYKVTKRGQDVALRCDPISGHVSLYWYRQALGQGPEFLTYFNYEAQQDKSGLPNDRFSAERPEGSISTLTIQRTEQRDSAMYRCASSLLGGSRNEQYFGPGTRLTVT.

The V and J genes are TRBV9 and TRBJ2-6; D may be TRBD1 (5 bases). The length of the CDR3 is 15 residues. The germline V gene has CDR1 SGDLS and CDR2 YYNGEE. Trimming removed 3 bases from V and 5 bases from J, with 12 bases in between. In DNA form, the CDR3 reads TGTGCCAGCAGCGGAAGGGCAGGGAGGGCCAACGTCCTGACTTTC. This gives the protein CASSGRAGRANVLTF.

The J gene is TRBJ1-4, the V gene TRBV7-9; D is uncertain. This CDR3 has 14 amino acids. Trimming left V 7 bases short and J 1 base short, with 10 bases between. CDR1 and CDR2 from the germline V gene are SEHNR and FQNEAQ (reference sequence). The CDR3 nucleotides read TGTGCCAGCACCCCACTAGGAACTAATGAAAAACTGTTTTTT. Translated: CASTPLGTNEKLFF.

This chain links TRBV5-1 with TRBJ2-1; 7 bases align to TRBD2. The CDR3 is 16 residues long. Germline V CDR1 and CDR2: SGHRS, YFSETQ. V lost 0 bases, J lost 6 bases, and 9 bases stayed unmatched. The DNA for the CDR3 is TGCGCCAGCAGCTTGGTCGGGCGGGAGTTCGGCAATGAGCAGTTCTTC. This encodes CASSLVGREFGNEQFF.

The rearrangement links TRBV4-3 to TRBJ1-1; D gene uncertain. V was trimmed by 4 bases and J by 0 bases, leaving 12 bases between them. Germline lookup yields CDR1 LGHNA and CDR2 YSLEER. CDR3 length equals 15 residues. DNA for the CDR3: TGCGCCAGCAGCCCAGAAAAGACAATGAACACTGAAGCTTTCTTT. Translated: CASSPEKTMNTEAFF.

The chain employs TRBV11-3 and TRBJ2-7, with 9 positions matching TRBD2. Germline CDR1 reads SGHNT; CDR2 reads YENEEA. Germline trimming cut 6 bases from V and 6 bases from J; bases unmatched to any gene: 9. The CDR3 is 14 amino acids. The chain's CDR3 is CASSETSGHGEQYF. The CDR3 DNA reads as TGTGCCAGCAGTGAGACTAGCGGTCATGGCGAGCAGTACTTC.

V and J are TRBV28 and TRBJ1-2; D is ambiguous. Germline values: CDR1 MDHEN, CDR2 SYDVKM. Between the trimmed V and J ends, which lost 6 bases and 5 bases, there was a span of 13 bases. This CDR3 comprises 13 residues. This chain's CDR3 is CASSWASLYGYTF. CDR3 coding DNA: TGTGCCAGCAGCTGGGCGAGTTTATATGGCTACACCTTC.

The gene calls are TRBV27 and TRBJ2-3; TRBD2 matches at 12 bases. V shed 5 bases, J shed 6 bases, and the junction held 9 bases outside the gene matches. The CDR3 extends over 16 amino acids. Germline-derived CDR1 and CDR2 are MNHEY and SMNVEV (reference sequence). For the CDR3, the DNA is TGTGCCAGCAGTCTCATCCTAGCGGGAGGGCGGGATACGCAGTATTTT. Protein: CASSLILAGGRDTQYF.

A word on this clone: The sample carries other DNA sequences with the same CDR3. This rearrangement joins TRBV7-8 to TRBJ1-1; 7 bases map to TRBD1. Per the germline V gene, CDR1 is SGHVS and CDR2 is FQNEAQ. V shed 1 base and J 1 base; nucleotides not matched to a gene: 0. The CDR3 contains 14 residues. CDR3 bases: TGTGCCAGCAGCTTAGGGGACAGGAACACTGAAGCTTTCTTT. It specifies CASSLGDRNTEAFF.

The chain has TRBV19 and TRBJ1-5, with 8 bases aligning to TRBD1. This CDR3 has 19 residues. CDR1 LNHDA and CDR2 SQIVND come from the germline V gene (reference sequence). After removal of 5 bases from V and 4 bases from J, the junction contained 19 bases not matched to a gene. The DNA for the CDR3 is TGTGCCAGTAGTCCCGGCAGGGGGCGCCCGTTCGGGGAGAATCAGCCCCAGCATTTT. It is translated as CASSPGRGRPFGENQPQHF. Full variable domain (remainder filled in from reference TRBV19 and TRBJ1-5): DGGITQSPKYLFRKEGQNVTLSCEQNLNHDAMYWYRQDPGQGLRLIYYSQIVNDFQKGDIAEGYSVSREKKESFPLTVTSAQKNPTAFYLCASSPGRGRPFGENQPQHFGDGTRLSIL.

The chain carries TRBV9 and TRBJ2-1; D is unresolved. Germline CDR1 and CDR2: SGDLS and YYNGEE. The CDR3 has 14 residues. Trimming stripped 4 bases from V and 0 bases from J, with 8 bases between. In nucleotides, the CDR3 is TGTGCCAGCAGCCGTTGGAGCTCCTACAATGAGCAGTTCTTC. It is translated as CASSRWSSYNEQFF. Looking up the rest from reference TRBV9 and TRBJ2-1 gives the full variable domain: DSGVTQTPKHLITATGQRVTLRCSPRSGDLSVYWYQQSLDQGLQFLIQYYNGEERAKGNILERFSAQQFPDLHSELNLSSLELGDSALYFCASSRWSSYNEQFFGPGTRLTVL.

The CDR3 bases are TGTGCCAGCGGGGGGACAGATACGCAGTATTTT. This sequence encodes CASGGTDTQYF. This chain links TRBV27 with TRBJ2-3; possibly TRBD2 for D (6 bases). The CDR3 contains 11 residues. Germline-derived CDR1 and CDR2 are MNHEY and SMNVEV (reference sequence). V lost 8 bases and J lost 3, with 6 bases in between.

J is TRBJ2-5 and V is TRBV6-5; the match to TRBD1 covers 7 bases. The CDR3 is made up of 16 amino acids. Germline loops: CDR1 MNHEY, CDR2 SVGAGI. V was clipped by 2 bases and J by 4 bases; unmatched bases: 10. CDR3 sequence reads: CASSYTPTGSGETQYF. CDR3 DNA: TGTGCCAGCAGTTACACACCGACAGGGTCGGGAGAGACCCAGTACTTC.

The chain recombines TRBV11-3 with TRBJ2-1; D is perhaps TRBD1 (6 bases). The CDR3 sequence is 12 residues long. Looked up from germline, CDR1 is SGHNT and CDR2 is YENEEA. The V gene lost 6 bases and the J gene lost 13 bases, with 16 bases spanning the gap. This CDR3 is CASSPDPGEQFF. CDR3 DNA: TGTGCCAGCAGTCCGGACCCAGGGGAACAGTTCTTC.

The J gene is TRBJ1-2, the V gene TRBV9; a weak D match, TRBD1 (6 bases). The CDR3 is 14 amino acids. Between the trimmed V and J ends, which lost 0 bases and 4 bases, there was a span of 10 bases. Looked up from germline, CDR1 is SGDLS and CDR2 is YYNGEE. Here the CDR3 reads CASSVEGGSYGYTF. The CDR3 DNA follows: TGTGCCAGCAGCGTAGAAGGGGGTAGCTATGGCTACACCTTC.

The V call is TRBV7-9, the J call TRBJ2-1; 8 bases map to TRBD2. CDR1 and CDR2 (germline): SEHNR, FQNEAQ (reference sequence). CDR3 length equals 15 residues. The J segment lost 8 bases and the V segment lost 1 base, leaving 7 bases of the junction unmatched. CDR3 loop: CASSLEAGVTDEQFF. The CDR3 DNA follows: TGTGCCAGCAGCTTAGAAGCGGGAGTTACGGATGAGCAGTTCTTC.

With regard to this clone: The junction does not match germline at one end; this may be a read error. Different DNA sequences within this sample yield the same CDR3. The V call is TRBV5-4, the J call TRBJ1-1; D possibly corresponds to TRBD1 (5 bases). Germline V gene data show CDR1 as SGHNT and CDR2 as YYREEE (reference sequence). This CDR3 region has 13 residues. CDR3 DNA sequence: TGTGCTAGCAGCCCTGGGGCCAGCACTGAAGCTTTCTTT. Encoded protein: CASSPGASTEAFF.

The table lists this clone with a count of one. V is TRBV28 and J is TRBJ2-3; 10 bases agree with TRBD2. With 4 bases clipped from V and 11 bases from J, the junction kept 15 bases outside the gene matches. Germline CDR1 reads MDHEN; CDR2 reads SYDVKM. This CDR3 has 16 residues. The DNA of the CDR3 is TGTGCCAGCAGTTCCAGGGAGCGGGAGGGCCATACGGGGCAGTATTTT. This encodes CASSSREREGHTGQYF.

The CDR3 sequence: CASRRGMAEKLFF. CDR3 coding DNA: TGTGCCAGTAGAAGGGGTATGGCTGAAAAACTGTTTTTT. This rearrangement joins TRBV19 to TRBJ1-4; a possible D gene is TRBD1 (5 bases). Trimming removed 6 bases from V and 7 bases from J, with 12 bases in between. Germline loops: CDR1 LNHDA, CDR2 SQIVND (reference sequence). This CDR3 has 13 residues.

The chain joins TRBV19 to TRBJ1-1; D may be TRBD1 (6 bases). The V end was cut by 2 bases, the J end by 4 bases, with 8 bases between. The CDR3 consists of 13 residues. CDR1 and CDR2 (germline): LNHDA, SQIVND (reference sequence). CDR3 loop: CASSIFRGTEAFF. The DNA of the CDR3 is TGTGCCAGTAGTATATTCAGGGGCACTGAAGCTTTCTTT.

V gene TRBV4-2 combines with J gene TRBJ1-4; possible D gene TRBD1, 5 bases. In germline, CDR1 is LGHNA, CDR2 YNFKEQ. The CDR3 is 18 residues long. The ends were cut back, 0 bases at V and 13 bases at J, with 27 bases in the middle. The CDR3 nucleotides are TGTGCCAGCAGCCAAGATAGGAGGGTCGCTAGGGGCTCGGATAGACTGTTTTTT. It specifies CASSQDRRVARGSDRLFF.

The chain combines TRBV6-6 with TRBJ1-2; 7 bases fit TRBD1. V shed 6 bases and J 2 bases; nucleotides not matched to a gene: 6. This CDR3 contains 14 residues. Germline-derived CDR1 and CDR2 are MNHNY and SVGAGI (reference sequence). This CDR3 is CASSPQGHNYGYTF. The CDR3 DNA reads TGTGCCAGCAGCCCACAGGGGCACAACTATGGCTACACCTTC.

This chain links TRBV28 with TRBJ1-2; possibly TRBD1 for D (6 bases). This CDR3 has 14 residues. CDR1 is MDHEN and CDR2 is SYDVKM in the germline V gene. Trimming cost V 1 base and J 8 bases, with 14 bases left between them. The DNA for the CDR3 is TGTGCCAGCAGTTTATCAGGGGCAGTGGAAGGCTACACCTTC. This encodes CASSLSGAVEGYTF.

The gene calls are TRBV6-6 and TRBJ1-6; D is unresolved. With 5 bases removed from V and 5 bases from J, the gap between germline ends came to 4 bases. This CDR3 has 12 residues. CDR1 and CDR2 (germline): MNHNY, SVGAGI (reference sequence). The CDR3 nucleotides are TGTGCCAGCAGTCCTAATAATTCACCCCTCCACTTT. It translates to CASSPNNSPLHF.